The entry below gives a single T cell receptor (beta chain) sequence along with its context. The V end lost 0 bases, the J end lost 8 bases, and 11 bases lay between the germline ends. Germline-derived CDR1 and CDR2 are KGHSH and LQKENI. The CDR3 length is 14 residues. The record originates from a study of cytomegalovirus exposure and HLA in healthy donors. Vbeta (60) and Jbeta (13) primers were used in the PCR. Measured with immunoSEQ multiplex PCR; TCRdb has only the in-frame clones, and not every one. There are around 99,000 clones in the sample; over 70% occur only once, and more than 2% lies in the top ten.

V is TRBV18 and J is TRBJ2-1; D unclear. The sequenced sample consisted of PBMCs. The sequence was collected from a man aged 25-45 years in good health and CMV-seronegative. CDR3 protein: CASSPPAPVYEQFF. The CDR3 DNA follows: TGTGCCAGCTCACCACCTGCCCCGGTATATGAGCAGTTCTTC.